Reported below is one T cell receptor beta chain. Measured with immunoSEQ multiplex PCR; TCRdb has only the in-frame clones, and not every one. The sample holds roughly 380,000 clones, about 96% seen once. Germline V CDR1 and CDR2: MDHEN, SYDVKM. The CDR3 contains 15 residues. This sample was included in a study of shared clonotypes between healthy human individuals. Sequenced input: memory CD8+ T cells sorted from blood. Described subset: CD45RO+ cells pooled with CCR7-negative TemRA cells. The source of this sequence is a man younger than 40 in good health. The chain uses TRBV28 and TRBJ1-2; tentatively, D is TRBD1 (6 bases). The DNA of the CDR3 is TGTGCTTATGGGGATTTACAGGGAAAAGTTGGTGGCTACACCTTC. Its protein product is CAYGDLQGKVGGYTF.